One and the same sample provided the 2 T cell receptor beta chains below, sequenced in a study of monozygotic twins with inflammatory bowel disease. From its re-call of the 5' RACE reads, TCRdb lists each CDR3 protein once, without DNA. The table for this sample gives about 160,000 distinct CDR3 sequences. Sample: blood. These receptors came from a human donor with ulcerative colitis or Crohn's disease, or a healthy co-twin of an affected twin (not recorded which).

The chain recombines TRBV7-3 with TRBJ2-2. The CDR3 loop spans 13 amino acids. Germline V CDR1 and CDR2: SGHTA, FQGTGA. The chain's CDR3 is CASSPTFSGELFF.

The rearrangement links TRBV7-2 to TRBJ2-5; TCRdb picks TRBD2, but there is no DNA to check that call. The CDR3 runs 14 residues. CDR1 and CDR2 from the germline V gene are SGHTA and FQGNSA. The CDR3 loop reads CASSQGWREETQYF.